The 29 T cell receptor beta chains below all came from one sample that was sequenced in a study of blood T cell repertoires in COVID-19. Assay used: immunoSEQ multiplex PCR; TCRdb lists only in-frame clones, some missing. Altogether 55,000 to 75,000 clones are present, 60% to 75% being singletons, with the ten largest covering 35% to 45%. The sequenced sample was peripheral blood. The receptors were gathered from a woman in her seventies with acute or convalescent COVID-19.

The V gene is TRBV5-6, the J gene TRBJ1-2; D call uncertain. Looked up from germline, CDR1 is SGHDT and CDR2 is YYEEEE. Trimming took 7 bases from V and 1 from J, leaving 8 bases between them. CDR3 size: 12 residues. CDR3 nucleotide sequence: TGTGCCAGCGGCGGCATTAACTATGGCTACACCTTC. This translates into CASGGINYGYTF.

The chain employs TRBV19 and TRBJ2-7; D is possibly TRBD1 (6 bases). The CDR3 spans 12 residues. V was pared by 6 bases and J by 5 bases, with 11 bases between. Germline CDR1 is LNHDA and CDR2 is SQIVND (reference sequence). As DNA, the CDR3 is TGTGCCAGTAGCGGGACATGGAACGAGCAGTACTTC. It specifies CASSGTWNEQYF.

V and J are TRBV5-4 and TRBJ1-4, with D maybe TRBD1 (6 bases). The CDR3 extends over 17 amino acids. Germline CDR1 SGHNT, CDR2 YYREEE (reference sequence). With 4 bases removed from V and 2 bases from J, the gap between germline ends came to 18 bases. In nucleotides, the CDR3 is TGTGCCAGCAGCCTCGGGGCAGGGGAGTCCACTAATGAAAAACTGTTTTTT. It is translated as CASSLGAGESTNEKLFF.

The CDR3 here is CASTLGQGTYNEQFF. The CDR3 nucleotides are TGTGCCAGCACTTTAGGACAGGGCACCTACAATGAGCAGTTCTTC. The chain is built from TRBV6-5 and TRBJ2-1, with 8 bases identical to TRBD1. This CDR3 spans 15 amino acids. Germline loops: CDR1 MNHEY, CDR2 SVGAGI. The V segment lost 7 bases and the J segment 2 bases; nucleotides outside the gene matches: 7.

This clone was counted between two and nine times. V and J are TRBV5-1 and TRBJ1-3, with D tentatively TRBD1 (6 bases). This CDR3 region has 14 residues. Looked up from germline, CDR1 is SGHRS and CDR2 is YFSETQ. Trimming cost V 3 bases and J 4 bases, with 11 bases left between them. The DNA of the CDR3 is TGCGCCAGCAGCTACGGACAGTCCGGAAACACCATATATTTT. Residues: CASSYGQSGNTIYF.

The rearrangement uses TRBV5-8 and TRBJ1-5; TRBD1 matches 8 bases. V lost 6 bases and J lost 6; bases outside the gene matches: 14. From germline, CDR1 is SGHTS and CDR2 YDEGEE. The CDR3 totals 16 residues. Here the CDR3 DNA reads TGTGCCAGCAACCTTCCGGGACAGGCGGACGGTCAGCCCCAGCATTTT. Amino acids: CASNLPGQADGQPQHF.

The J gene is TRBJ2-7, the V gene TRBV3-1 (or the pseudogene TRBV3-2); TRBD2 aligns across 14 bases. The CDR3 loop spans 23 amino acids. The germline CDR1 and CDR2 sequences are LGHDT and YNNKEL (reference sequence). Trimming took 0 bases from V and 4 from J; bases not matched to a gene: 23. CDR3 sequence reads: CASSQDPGTSGSGWGRWSYEQYF. CDR3 nucleotide sequence: TGTGCCAGCAGCCAAGATCCCGGGACTAGCGGGAGTGGTTGGGGTAGGTGGTCGTACGAGCAGTACTTC.

The chain recombines TRBV19 with TRBJ1-3; TRBD1 matches at 8 bases. The length of the CDR3 is 15 residues. The J segment lost 6 bases and the V segment lost 6 bases, leaving 10 bases of the junction unmatched. Germline V gene lookup returns CDR1 LNHDA and CDR2 SQIVND (reference sequence). The CDR3 DNA sequence: TGTGCCAGTAGCCCTGCCAGGGGGCAAGCAAACACCATATATTTT. It encodes CASSPARGQANTIYF.

The chain has TRBV6-4 and TRBJ1-2; maybe TRBD1 (5 bases). The CDR3 sequence is 13 residues long. Germline V gives CDR1 MRHNA, CDR2 SNTAGT. V lost 3 bases, J lost 9 bases, and 14 bases lay in between. The CDR3 DNA sequence: TGTGCCAGCAGTGATGGGGCACGGACGAGCTACACCTTC. Its translation: CASSDGARTSYTF.

Only one count was recorded for this clone. The chain combines TRBV12-3 or TRBV12-4 with TRBJ1-2; 8 nucleotides match TRBD1. This CDR3 comprises 13 residues. The J segment lost 8 bases and the V segment lost 2 bases, leaving 4 bases of the junction unmatched. The DNA of the CDR3 is TGTGCCAGCAGTTTAACAGGGGGAAGGGGCTACACCTTC. Protein product: CASSLTGGRGYTF.

This clone was seen more than once but under ten times. This chain joins TRBV15 and TRBJ1-4, with D hard to call. Deletions cut 0 bases from V and 3 bases from J, with 11 bases between. Germline V gene lookup returns CDR1 LNHNV and CDR2 YYDKDF (reference sequence). The CDR3 is made up of 16 amino acids. CDR3 sequence: CATSRDILLPNEKLFF. The CDR3 DNA reads as TGTGCCACCAGCAGAGATATCCTTCTACCTAATGAAAAACTGTTTTTT.

The rearrangement joins TRBV6-5 to TRBJ2-7; 7 nucleotides match TRBD1. The germline gives CDR1 MNHEY, CDR2 SVGAGI. This CDR3 has 14 residues. V was pared by 6 bases and J by 0 bases, with 5 bases of the junction left unmatched. As DNA, the CDR3 is TGTGCCAGCAGCAAGGACAGGAGCTCCTACGAGCAGTACTTC. It specifies CASSKDRSSYEQYF.

V is TRBV7-8 and J is TRBJ2-3; 8 bases map to TRBD1. Germline V gene lookup returns CDR1 SGHVS and CDR2 FQNEAQ. The length of the CDR3 is 16 residues. The trim removed 5 bases at V and 0 bases at J, leaving 7 bases unmatched. CDR3 residues: CASSRGTGPSTDTQYF. CDR3 nucleotide sequence: TGTGCCAGCAGCCGAGGGACAGGACCAAGCACAGATACGCAGTATTTT.

The chain is built from TRBV7-7 and TRBJ2-2; D remains ambiguous. Germline lookup yields CDR1 SSHAT and CDR2 FNYEAQ (reference sequence). The CDR3 length is 15 residues. V was clipped by 2 bases and J by 1 base, with 8 bases between them. The CDR3 bases are TGTGCCAGCAGCTTAAACTCGGGGAACACCGGGGAGCTGTTTTTT. Amino acids: CASSLNSGNTGELFF.

As regards this clone: The sample contains more than one DNA sequence encoding this CDR3. This chain uses TRBV2 with TRBJ1-4; TRBD1 is a possible D gene (5 bases). This CDR3 is built from 15 residues. The V end lost 1 base, the J end lost 0 bases, and 6 bases lay between the germline ends. Germline-derived CDR1 and CDR2 are SNHLY and FYNNEI. CDR3 region: CASSEDRTTNEKLFF. CDR3 nucleotides: TGTGCCAGCAGTGAAGACAGGACAACTAATGAAAAACTGTTTTTT.

This chain uses TRBV7-6 with TRBJ2-1; 8 nucleotides align to TRBD2. Germline V CDR1 and CDR2: SGHVS, FNYEAQ. CDR3 length: 16 residues. V was clipped by 2 bases and J by 4 bases; unmatched bases: 7. The CDR3 region is CASSLSGGGSYNEQFF. In DNA, the CDR3 is TGTGCCAGCAGCTTATCGGGGGGGGGATCGTACAATGAGCAGTTCTTC.

This chain links TRBV7-3 with TRBJ2-7, with 8 bases fitting TRBD1. The CDR3 is 13 residues long. J was trimmed by 5 bases and V by 5 bases; bases with no gene match: 5. Germline V CDR1 and CDR2: SGHTA, FQGTGA. The CDR3 sequence: CASSPDRAHEQYF. The CDR3 bases are TGTGCCAGCAGCCCGGACAGGGCCCACGAGCAGTACTTC.

The chain uses TRBV29-1 and TRBJ1-1; tentatively, D is TRBD1 (5 bases). CDR1 and CDR2 (germline): SQVTM, ANQGSEA. The CDR3 runs 12 residues. This CDR3 reads CSYNQGGDSAFF. For the CDR3, the DNA is TGCAGTTATAACCAGGGAGGCGACTCCGCTTTCTTT.

The chain has TRBV18 and TRBJ1-3; 9 bases are a match to TRBD1. Germline values: CDR1 KGHSH, CDR2 LQKENI. The CDR3 loop spans 14 amino acids. With V trimmed by 6 bases and J by 4 bases, 4 bases remained unmatched. CDR3 amino acids: CASSQGQGGNTIYF. In nucleotides, the CDR3 is TGTGCCAGCTCGCAGGGACAGGGCGGAAACACCATATATTTT.

This chain links TRBV18 with TRBJ1-1; D may be TRBD1 (6 bases). The CDR3 has 13 amino acids. The germline V and J ends were trimmed by 4 bases and 4 bases, with 10 bases remaining between them. The germline gives CDR1 KGHSH, CDR2 LQKENI. The CDR3 loop reads CASSHREGTEAFF. In DNA, the CDR3 is TGTGCCAGCTCACACAGGGAGGGCACTGAAGCTTTCTTT. The full variable domain, its missing parts supplied by reference TRBV18 and TRBJ1-1, is NAGVMQNPRHLVRRRGQEARLRCSPMKGHSHVYWYRQLPEEGLKFMVYLQKENIIDESGMPKERFSAEFPKEGPSILRIQQVVRGDSAAYFCASSHREGTEAFFGQGTRLTVV.

The chain carries TRBV4-2 and TRBJ2-1; D possibly corresponds to TRBD1 (5 bases). CDR1 and CDR2 (germline): LGHNA, YNFKEQ. The V gene lost 0 bases and the J gene lost 5 bases, with 11 bases spanning the gap. The CDR3 is 15 residues long. The CDR3 is CASSQDPGRDNEQFF. CDR3 sequence (DNA): TGTGCCAGCAGCCAAGATCCCGGCAGGGACAATGAGCAGTTCTTC.

V is TRBV7-9 and J is TRBJ2-5, with 11 bases aligning to TRBD1. Germline trimming cut 5 bases from V and 5 bases from J; bases unmatched to any gene: 13. CDR3 length: 17 amino acids. Germline V CDR1 and CDR2: SEHNR, FQNEAQ (reference sequence). The CDR3 is CASSRWTGGGRRETQYF. In nucleotides, the CDR3 is TGTGCCAGCAGCCGCTGGACAGGGGGCGGCCGACGGGAGACCCAGTACTTC.

This chain uses TRBV6-2 or TRBV6-3 with TRBJ2-7; D is possibly TRBD2 (5 bases). The CDR3 has 16 amino acids. Trimming removed 0 bases at V and 3 bases at J, with 15 bases between. In germline, CDR1 is MNHEY, CDR2 SVGEGT. The CDR3 DNA reads TGTGCCAGCAGTTACTCCCCGACTACCCAGCACTACGAGCAGTACTTC. Translated, it gives CASSYSPTTQHYEQYF.

This clone was recorded once. This chain joins TRBV5-4 and TRBJ2-1; 10 positions match TRBD2. The junction had 7 bases not matched to a gene; V was cut back by 3 bases and J by 7 bases. CDR1 and CDR2 (germline): SGHNT, YYREEE (reference sequence). The CDR3 runs to 15 residues. The CDR3 DNA follows: TGTGCCAGCAGCTACGGAGGAGCGGGAGGGAATGAGCAGTTCTTC. Its protein is CASSYGGAGGNEQFF.

The chain has TRBV27 and TRBJ2-7; TRBD2 matches 11 bases. Germline V gene sequence: CDR1 MNHEY, CDR2 SMNVEV (reference sequence). V shed 3 bases and J 1 base; nucleotides not matched to a gene: 5. The CDR3 length is 16 residues. The CDR3 nucleotides are TGTGCCAGCAGTTTTAAACTAGCGGGGGATTCCTACGAGCAGTACTTC. Translating it yields CASSFKLAGDSYEQYF.

The rearrangement links TRBV7-9 to TRBJ2-3, with D possibly matching TRBD1 (6 bases). CDR1 SEHNR and CDR2 FQNEAQ come from the germline V gene (reference sequence). The CDR3 extends over 15 amino acids. V lost 4 bases and J 6 bases, leaving 17 bases between the germline ends. The CDR3 DNA is TGTGCCAGCAGCTCTGACAGGATTGAAAGGGATACGCAGTATTTT. This gives the protein CASSSDRIERDTQYF.

Turning to this clone: One junction end does not reproduce the germline sequence, and a read error may be involved. The chain combines TRBV28 with TRBJ2-3; tentative D call: TRBD2 (6 bases). This CDR3 region has 13 residues. CDR1 and CDR2 (germline): MDHEN, SYDVKM. CDR3 nucleotides: TGTGCCAGCAGTTTAAGAGGGAACGGGGGTTTGGATTTT. Protein: CASSLRGNGGLDF.

This chain uses TRBV19 with TRBJ2-1; 8 bases are shared with TRBD2. CDR1 and CDR2 (germline): LNHDA, SQIVND (reference sequence). The CDR3 covers 16 residues. Trimming took 2 bases from V and 5 from J; bases not matched to a gene: 8. CDR3 sequence: CASSISRTSSNNEQFF. CDR3 nucleotides: TGTGCCAGTAGTATATCTAGGACTAGCAGCAACAATGAGCAGTTCTTC.

The J gene is TRBJ2-7, the V gene TRBV5-1; 9 positions match TRBD2. V was clipped by 4 bases and J by 6 bases; unmatched bases: 5. This CDR3 region has 13 residues. Germline CDR1 SGHRS, CDR2 YFSETQ. CDR3 DNA sequence: TGCGCCAGCAGCCGTAGCGGGGGTAGCGAGCAGTACTTC. It specifies CASSRSGGSEQYF.